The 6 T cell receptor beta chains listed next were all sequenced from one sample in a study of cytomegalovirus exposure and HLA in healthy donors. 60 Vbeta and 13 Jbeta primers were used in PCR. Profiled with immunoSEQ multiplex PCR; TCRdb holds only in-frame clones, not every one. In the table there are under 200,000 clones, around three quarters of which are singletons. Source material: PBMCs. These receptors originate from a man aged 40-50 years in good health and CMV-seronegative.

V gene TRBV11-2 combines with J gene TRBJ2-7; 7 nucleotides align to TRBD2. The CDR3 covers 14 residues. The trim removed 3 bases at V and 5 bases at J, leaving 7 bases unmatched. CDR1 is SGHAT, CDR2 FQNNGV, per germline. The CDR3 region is CASSLGGRVNEQYF. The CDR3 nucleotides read TGTGCCAGCAGCTTGGGAGGGAGGGTAAACGAGCAGTACTTC.

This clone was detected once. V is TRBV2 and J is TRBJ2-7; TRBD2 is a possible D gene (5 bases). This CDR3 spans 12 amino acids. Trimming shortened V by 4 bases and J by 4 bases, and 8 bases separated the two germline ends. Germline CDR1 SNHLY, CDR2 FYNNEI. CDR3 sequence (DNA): TGTGCCAGCAGTGTGGAGGCTTACGAGCAGTACTTC. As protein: CASSVEAYEQYF.

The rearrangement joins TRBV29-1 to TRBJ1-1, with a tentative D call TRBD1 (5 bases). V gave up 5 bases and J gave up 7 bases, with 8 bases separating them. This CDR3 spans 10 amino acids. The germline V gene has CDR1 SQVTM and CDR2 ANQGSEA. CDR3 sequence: CSVTTGEAFF. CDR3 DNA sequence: TGCAGCGTTACCACAGGTGAAGCTTTCTTT.

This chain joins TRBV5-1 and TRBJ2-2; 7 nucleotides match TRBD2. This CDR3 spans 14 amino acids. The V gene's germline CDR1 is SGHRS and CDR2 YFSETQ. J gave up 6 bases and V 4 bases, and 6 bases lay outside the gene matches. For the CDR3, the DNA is TGCGCCAGCAGCCTCAGACTAGCATCCGGGGAGCTGTTTTTT. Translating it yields CASSLRLASGELFF.

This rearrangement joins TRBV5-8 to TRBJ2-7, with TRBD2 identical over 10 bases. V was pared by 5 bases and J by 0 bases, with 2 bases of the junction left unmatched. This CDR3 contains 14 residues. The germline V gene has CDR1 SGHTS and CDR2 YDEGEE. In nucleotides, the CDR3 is TGTGCCAGCAGAGGACTAGCGGACTCCTACGAGCAGTACTTC. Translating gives CASRGLADSYEQYF. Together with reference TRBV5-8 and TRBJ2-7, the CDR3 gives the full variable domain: EAGVTQSPTHLIKTRGQQATLRCSPISGHTSVYWYQQALGLGLQFLLWYDEGEERNRGNFPPRFSGRQFPNYSSELNVNALELEDSALYLCASRGLADSYEQYFGPGTRLTVT.

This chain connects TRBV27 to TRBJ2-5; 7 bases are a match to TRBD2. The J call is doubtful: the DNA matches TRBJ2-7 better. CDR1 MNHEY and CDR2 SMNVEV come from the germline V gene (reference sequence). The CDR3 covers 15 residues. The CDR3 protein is CASSLFGGSSYEQYF. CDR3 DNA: TGTGCCAGCAGTTTATTTGGCGGGAGCTCCTACGAGCAGTACTTC.